These 21 T cell receptor beta chains were all obtained from the same sample, sequenced in a study of T-cell memory formation after mild COVID-19. TCRdb re-called the 5' RACE reads through MiXCR, storing one row per CDR3 protein. The sample gives roughly 370,000 distinct CDR3 sequences, 16% of which show up once; around a fifth is in the top ten. The source material was PBMCs or a T cell subset sorted from them (not recorded which). These receptors came from a man aged 18 to 30 who had mild COVID-19 (a few samples of this study predate the infection). Cell type and time point are not known.

V usage is TRBV6-4 and J usage is TRBJ1-2, with unresolved D. CDR3 size: 10 residues. The V gene's germline CDR1 is MRHNA and CDR2 SNTAGT. CDR3 coding DNA: TGTCCCGCCTTGGGCGATGGCTACACCTTC. Translated: CPALGDGYTF.

This clonotype was seen only a few times. The V gene is TRBV18, the J gene TRBJ1-1, with D tentatively TRBD1 (6 bases). Trimming cost V 3 bases and J 6 bases, with 11 bases left between them. Germline V CDR1 and CDR2: KGHSH, LQKENI. The CDR3 is made up of 13 amino acids. CDR3 protein: CASSPPGESEAFF. In DNA form, the CDR3 reads TGTGCCAGCTCACCCCCAGGGGAGTCTGAAGCTTTCTTT.

This clonotype was seen ten or more times. In DNA form, the CDR3 reads TGCGCCAGCAGCGGCTCTAGCGGGGCCGTCCAAGAGACCCAGTACTTC. This encodes CASSGSSGAVQETQYF. The chain joins TRBV5-1 to TRBJ2-5; 9 nucleotides line up with TRBD2. The ends lost 4 bases at V and 1 base at J; junction bases unmatched: 8. The CDR3 consists of 16 residues. Germline V CDR1 and CDR2: SGHRS, YFSETQ.

The CDR3 DNA follows: TGTGCCAGCAGTTCCTGGACAGGGGATGGCTACACCTTC. Its translation is CASSSWTGDGYTF. The rearrangement links TRBV12-3 or TRBV12-4 to TRBJ1-2; 9 nucleotides align to TRBD1. The V gene end was trimmed by 4 bases and the J gene end by 6 bases; junction bases not matched to a gene: 3. The CDR3 is made up of 13 amino acids.

This rearrangement joins TRBV5-1 to TRBJ1-2; D remains unclear. Deletions cut 0 bases from V and 2 bases from J, with 5 bases between. Germline-derived CDR1 and CDR2 are SGHRS and YFSETQ. This CDR3 has 13 residues. CDR3 loop: CASSLVRNYGYTF. The CDR3, as DNA: TGCGCCAGCAGCTTGGTCAGGAACTATGGCTACACCTTC.

This clonotype was counted between two and nine times. This chain links TRBV5-6 with TRBJ2-3, with D maybe TRBD1 (5 bases). The length of the CDR3 is 13 residues. Trimming pared 7 bases from V and 2 bases from J, leaving 11 bases between. Germline V CDR1 and CDR2: SGHDT, YYEEEE. CDR3 residues: CASEATATDTQYF. In DNA, the CDR3 is TGTGCCAGCGAGGCGACAGCCACAGATACGCAGTATTTT.

This clonotype was recorded at least ten times. J is TRBJ1-2 and V is TRBV7-9; no clear D. Germline V gene lookup returns CDR1 SEHNR and CDR2 FQNEAQ (reference sequence). V lost 1 base and J 3 bases, leaving 6 bases between the germline ends. The CDR3 consists of 13 residues. CDR3 DNA sequence: TGTGCCAGCAGCTTAGACGGGGACTATGGCTACACCTTC. Amino acid sequence: CASSLDGDYGYTF.

This clonotype came up a few times. V is TRBV20-1 and J is TRBJ2-7; TRBD2 matches at 11 bases. The germline CDR1 and CDR2 sequences are DFQATT and SNEGSKA (reference sequence). This CDR3 is built from 13 residues. The ends lost 6 bases at V and 4 bases at J; junction bases unmatched: 5. Here the CDR3 DNA reads TGCAGTGCCAGACTAGCGGGGAAGTACGAGCAGTACTTC. Its protein product is CSARLAGKYEQYF.

This clonotype was seen a handful of times. The rearrangement uses TRBV7-9 and TRBJ1-2; 10 positions match TRBD1. V lost 5 bases to trimming and J lost 6 bases; unmatched junction nucleotides: 9. Germline CDR1 SEHNR, CDR2 FQNEAQ (reference sequence). This CDR3 is 15 amino acids long. Written as DNA, the CDR3 is TGTGCCAGCAGCCCCCAGGACAGGGGGGTAGATGGCTACACCTTC. Translation: CASSPQDRGVDGYTF.

This clonotype was counted only a few times. The rearrangement joins TRBV6-2 or TRBV6-3 to TRBJ2-5; 7 nucleotides agree with TRBD1. The J segment lost 6 bases and the V segment lost 6 bases, leaving 4 bases of the junction unmatched. Germline assignment: CDR1 MNHEY and CDR2 SVGEGT. The CDR3 extends over 12 amino acids. This chain's CDR3 is CASRTGLKTQYF. The CDR3 DNA is TGTGCCAGCAGGACAGGGTTGAAGACCCAGTACTTC.

This clonotype was counted only a few times. This chain joins TRBV6-2 or TRBV6-3 and TRBJ2-1; weak D call: TRBD1 (8 bases). Germline CDR1 reads MNHEY; CDR2 reads SVGEGT. The V end lost 6 bases, the J end lost 4 bases, and 16 bases lay between the germline ends. The length of the CDR3 is 15 residues. DNA of the CDR3: TGTGCCAGCAGCGCACAGGGGGGGTCGTACAATGAGCAGTTCTTC. Translation: CASSAQGGSYNEQFF.

This clonotype was recorded a few times. The chain combines TRBV4-2 with TRBJ2-3; 9 bases fit TRBD2. The CDR3 is 18 residues long. Unmatched junction bases numbered 11, after V lost 4 bases and J lost 0 bases. CDR1 and CDR2 (germline): LGHNA, YNFKEQ. The CDR3 here is CASSPESRLAASTDTQYF. The CDR3 bases are TGTGCCAGCAGCCCAGAATCGCGACTAGCGGCTAGCACAGATACGCAGTATTTT.

The V gene is TRBV20-1, the J gene TRBJ1-2; D is unresolved. Germline V gene sequence: CDR1 DFQATT, CDR2 SNEGSKA (reference sequence). The CDR3 totals 15 residues. The V end lost 0 bases, the J end lost 3 bases, and 14 bases lay between the germline ends. This CDR3 is CSARDLQATHYGYTF. The CDR3 DNA is TGCAGTGCTAGAGATCTCCAGGCCACACACTATGGCTACACCTTC.

This clonotype appeared a few times. This sequence joins TRBV5-1 and TRBJ1-2; TRBD1 might be the D (5 bases). The CDR3 runs to 13 residues. V was cut by 1 base and J by 6 bases, with 10 bases left in between. CDR1 is SGHRS and CDR2 is YFSETQ in the germline V gene. Here the CDR3 reads CASSLRTFHGYTF. CDR3 in DNA: TGCGCCAGCAGCTTGAGGACATTTCATGGCTACACCTTC.

The chain employs TRBV3-1 and TRBJ1-3; no definite D call. The germline CDR1 and CDR2 sequences are LGHDT and YNNKEL (reference sequence). This CDR3 has 16 residues. Trimming pared 1 base from V and 4 bases from J, leaving 14 bases between. The CDR3 spells CASSQVGGHLGNTIYF. The CDR3 bases are TGTGCCAGCAGCCAAGTAGGCGGCCACCTAGGAAACACCATATATTTT.

The chain couples TRBV2 to TRBJ2-4, with no clear D. In germline, CDR1 is SNHLY, CDR2 FYNNEI. CDR3 length: 13 amino acids. V lost 7 bases, J lost 4 bases, and 11 bases lay in between. The DNA of the CDR3 is TGTGCCAGCACCCTAAGCATTAAAAACATTCAGTACTTC. Translation: CASTLSIKNIQYF.

This clonotype was detected only a few times. This chain joins TRBV3-1 and TRBJ2-5; 8 bases agree with TRBD1. The V and J ends lost 4 bases and 4 bases, in that order; junction bases with no gene match: 8. The CDR3 is 15 residues long. The germline CDR1 and CDR2 sequences are LGHDT and YNNKEL (reference sequence). The CDR3 reads CASSLGQGGRETQYF. As DNA, the CDR3 is TGTGCCAGCAGCCTCGGACAGGGAGGTCGAGAGACCCAGTACTTC.

This clonotype was detected a few times. The J gene is TRBJ2-5, the V gene TRBV20-1, with a tentative D call TRBD1 (6 bases). Trimming removed 5 bases from V and 5 bases from J, with 12 bases in between. Germline-derived CDR1 and CDR2 are DFQATT and SNEGSKA (reference sequence). The CDR3 has 12 amino acids. CDR3 DNA sequence: TGCAGTGCTCACCAGGGGATGGAGACCCAGTACTTC. It is translated as CSAHQGMETQYF.

This chain uses TRBV4-1 with TRBJ1-1; D is ambiguous. This CDR3 region has 15 residues. Trimming left V 4 bases short and J 0 bases short, with 12 bases between. Per germline, CDR1 MGHRA and CDR2 YSYEKL. The CDR3 region is CASSPSVVVNTEAFF. The DNA of the CDR3 is TGCGCCAGCAGCCCCTCAGTAGTAGTGAACACTGAAGCTTTCTTT.

This chain links TRBV20-1 with TRBJ1-6; 8 bases agree with TRBD1. CDR1 and CDR2 from the germline V gene are DFQATT and SNEGSKA (reference sequence). The CDR3 has 16 residues. J gave up 10 bases and V 1 base, and 12 bases lay outside the gene matches. The CDR3 region is CSARAADREGYSPLHF. DNA of the CDR3: TGCAGTGCTAGAGCCGCGGACAGGGAGGGATACTCACCCCTCCACTTT.

This clonotype was counted a few times. The chain is built from TRBV5-1 and TRBJ2-7; TRBD1 aligns across 8 bases. This CDR3 comprises 15 residues. Trimming removed 4 bases from V and 1 base from J; junction bases left unmatched: 7. In germline, CDR1 is SGHRS, CDR2 YFSETQ. CDR3 amino acids: CASSPTTGGSYEQYF. The DNA of the CDR3 is TGCGCCAGCAGCCCAACAACAGGGGGATCCTACGAGCAGTACTTC.